The clone carrying this T cell receptor beta chain was observed once. Sequenced by immunoSEQ multiplex PCR; TCRdb stores in-frame clones only, minus some. The data hold around 59,000 clones, with nearly 95% observed a single time. The data originate from a study of T cell changes during pregnancy in multiple sclerosis. V shed 1 base, J shed 4 bases, and the junction held 6 bases outside the gene matches. Germline V gene sequence: CDR1 LNHNV, CDR2 YYDKDF (reference sequence). This CDR3 contains 16 residues. The gene calls are TRBV15 and TRBJ2-3, with 9 positions matching TRBD2. The source material was peripheral blood, sampled in the first trimester of pregnancy. This receptor was taken from a female donor with multiple sclerosis, enrolled in a pregnancy study. The CDR3 loop reads CATSRVGGGAPDTQYF. CDR3 nucleotide sequence: TGTGCCACCAGCAGAGTTGGCGGGGGGGCCCCAGATACGCAGTATTTT.